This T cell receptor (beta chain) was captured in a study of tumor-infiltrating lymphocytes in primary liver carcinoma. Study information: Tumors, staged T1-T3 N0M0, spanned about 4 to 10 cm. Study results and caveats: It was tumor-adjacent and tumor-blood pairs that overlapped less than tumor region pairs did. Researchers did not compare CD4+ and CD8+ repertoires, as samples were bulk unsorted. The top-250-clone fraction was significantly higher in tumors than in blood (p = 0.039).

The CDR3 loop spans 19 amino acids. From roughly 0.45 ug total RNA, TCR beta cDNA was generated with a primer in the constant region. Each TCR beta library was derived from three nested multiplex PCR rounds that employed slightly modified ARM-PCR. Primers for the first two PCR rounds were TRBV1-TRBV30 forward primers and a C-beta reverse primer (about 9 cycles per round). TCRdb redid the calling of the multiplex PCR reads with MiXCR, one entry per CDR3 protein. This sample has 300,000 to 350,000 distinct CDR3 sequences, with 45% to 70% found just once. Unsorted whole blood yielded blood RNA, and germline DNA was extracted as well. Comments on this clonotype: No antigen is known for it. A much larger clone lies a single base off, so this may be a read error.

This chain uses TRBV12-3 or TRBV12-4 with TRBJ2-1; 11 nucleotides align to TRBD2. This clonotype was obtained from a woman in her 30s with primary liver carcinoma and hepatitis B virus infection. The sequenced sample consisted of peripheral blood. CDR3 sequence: CASSPGGRSGRAIYNERFF. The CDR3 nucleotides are TGTGCCAGCAGTCCTGGGGGGCGTAGCGGGAGGGCTATCTACAATGAGCGGTTCTTC.